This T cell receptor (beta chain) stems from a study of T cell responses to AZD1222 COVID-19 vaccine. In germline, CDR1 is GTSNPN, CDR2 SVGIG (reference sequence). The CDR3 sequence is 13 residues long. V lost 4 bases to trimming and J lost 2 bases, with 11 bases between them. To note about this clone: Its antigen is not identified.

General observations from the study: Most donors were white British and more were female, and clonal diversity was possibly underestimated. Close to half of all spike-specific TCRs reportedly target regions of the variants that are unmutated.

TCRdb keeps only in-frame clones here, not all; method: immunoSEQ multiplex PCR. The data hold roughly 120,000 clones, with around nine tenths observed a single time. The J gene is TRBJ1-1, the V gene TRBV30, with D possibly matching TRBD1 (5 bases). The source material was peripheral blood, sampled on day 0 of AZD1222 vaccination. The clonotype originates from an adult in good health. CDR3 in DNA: TGTGCCTGGACCGTAGGGGTAAACACTGAAGCTTTCTTT. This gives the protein CAWTVGVNTEAFF. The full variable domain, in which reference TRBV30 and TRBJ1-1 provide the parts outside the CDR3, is SQTIHQWPATLVQPVGSPLSLECTVEGTSNPNLYWYRQAAGRGLQLLFYSVGIGQISSEVPQNLSASRPQDRQFILSSKKLLLSDSGFYLCAWTVGVNTEAFFGQGTRLTVV.